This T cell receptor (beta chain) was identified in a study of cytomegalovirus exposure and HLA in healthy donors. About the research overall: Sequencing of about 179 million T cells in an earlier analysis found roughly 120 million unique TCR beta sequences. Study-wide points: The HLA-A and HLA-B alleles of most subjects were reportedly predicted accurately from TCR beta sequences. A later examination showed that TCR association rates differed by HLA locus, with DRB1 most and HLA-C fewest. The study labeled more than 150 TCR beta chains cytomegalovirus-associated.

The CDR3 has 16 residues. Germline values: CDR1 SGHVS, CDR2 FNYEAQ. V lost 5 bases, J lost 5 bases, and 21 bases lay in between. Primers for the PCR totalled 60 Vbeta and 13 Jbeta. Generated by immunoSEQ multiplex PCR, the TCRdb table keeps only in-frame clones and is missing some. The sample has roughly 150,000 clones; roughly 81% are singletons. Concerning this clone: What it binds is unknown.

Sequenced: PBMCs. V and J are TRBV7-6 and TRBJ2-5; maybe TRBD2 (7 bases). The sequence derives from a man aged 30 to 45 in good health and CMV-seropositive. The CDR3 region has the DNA TGTGCCAGCAGCCGTGGGGGGGCTGGCCCTTTCGAGACCCAGTACTTC. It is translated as CASSRGGAGPFETQYF.